A single count supports the clone carrying this T cell receptor beta chain. The sample belongs to a study of shared clonotypes between healthy human individuals. In the study overall: Participating donors consisted of two women and a few men aged 18 to 49.

Sequenced by immunoSEQ multiplex PCR; TCRdb stores in-frame clones only, minus some. Among some 1,400,000 clones, over 95% were seen once, and the ten largest hold approximately 1%. The donors were all Caucasian adults (living in Nashville, Tennessee). The CDR3 has 13 residues. The germline V and J ends were trimmed by 3 bases and 7 bases, with 9 bases remaining between them. Germline CDR1 reads KGHSH; CDR2 reads LQKENI. Sequenced: naive CD4+ T cells sorted from blood. Subset of the sample: CD45RA+ positively selected. This TCR came from a man aged 25 to 40 in good health. This sequence joins TRBV18 and TRBJ1-4; tentative D call: TRBD1 (5 bases). DNA for the CDR3: TGTGCCAGCTCACCCGGGGGGGGTGAAAAACTGTTTTTT. Its translation is CASSPGGGEKLFF.